The entry that follows covers one T cell receptor (beta chain) sequence. Sample-barcoded 5' priming and a J-beta primer mix drove a second PCR of roughly 7 to 11 cycles. Each cDNA molecule was tagged by a template-switch adaptor that had 12 random nucleotides. TCRdb independently ran MiXCR on the 5' RACE reads; one entry per CDR3 protein. This sample carries fewer than 900,000 distinct CDR3 sequences, about 34% of them seen once, and the ten largest clones take 10% to 15%. In each sample, at least 7 million PBMCs were isolated. Total RNA, at least 6 micrograms per sample, came from PBMCs. This entry comes from a study of blood T cells in healthy people across ages. Trimming stripped 4 bases from V and 1 base from J, with 11 bases between. The CDR3 is made up of 14 amino acids.

The clonotype comes from a young man in good health. V is TRBV12-3 or TRBV12-4 and J is TRBJ2-7, with a tentative D call TRBD1 (5 bases). The sequenced sample was blood. In nucleotides, the CDR3 is TGTGCCAGCAGTTACAGGACCCATTCCTACGAGCAGTACTTC. Its translation is CASSYRTHSYEQYF.